This entry concerns a single T cell receptor (beta chain). Its antigen is not identified. This sample is drawn from a study of cytomegalovirus exposure and HLA in healthy donors. Notes on the study in general: Reports state that TCR beta sequences accurately predicted most subjects' HLA-A and HLA-B alleles. The classifier reportedly diagnosed cytomegalovirus status with high specificity and sensitivity.

Vbeta (60) and Jbeta (13) primers were used in the PCR. Clones were sequenced by immunoSEQ multiplex PCR, and TCRdb holds only the in-frame ones, with some missing. Of 100,000 to 140,000 clones in the sample, around 77% were seen once. Sequences were obtained from PBMCs. The TCR was taken from a male donor in good health and CMV-seronegative.

The CDR3 DNA sequence: TGTGCCAGCAGCTTCCGAGGGGGTGAAGAGACCCAGTACTTC. It yields the protein CASSFRGGEETQYF. The chain is built from TRBV5-4 and TRBJ2-5; the D gene is possibly TRBD1 (6 bases). Trimming cost V 2 bases and J 3 bases, with 11 bases left between them. The V gene's germline CDR1 is SGHNT and CDR2 YYREEE (reference sequence). This CDR3 region has 14 residues.